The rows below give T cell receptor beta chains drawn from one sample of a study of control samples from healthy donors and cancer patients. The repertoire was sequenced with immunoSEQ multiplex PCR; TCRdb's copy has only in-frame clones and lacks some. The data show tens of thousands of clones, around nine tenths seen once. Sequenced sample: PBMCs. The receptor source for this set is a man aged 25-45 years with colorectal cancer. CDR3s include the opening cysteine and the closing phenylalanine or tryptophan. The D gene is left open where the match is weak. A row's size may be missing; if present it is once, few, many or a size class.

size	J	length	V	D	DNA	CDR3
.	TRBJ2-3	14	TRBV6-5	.	TGTGCCACCCTTCCTTTGGTACTTTCAGATACGCAGTATTTT	CATLPLVLSDTQYF
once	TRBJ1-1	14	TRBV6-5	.	TGTGCCAGCAATCTGCAGGGGACTAGCACTGAAGCTTTCTTT	CASNLQGTSTEAFF
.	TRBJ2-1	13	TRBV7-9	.	TGTGCCAGCAGCCCTGGAACCCACAATGAGCAGTTCTTC	CASSPGTHNEQFF
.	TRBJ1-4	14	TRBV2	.	TGTGCCAGCAGTGTTGGGGCCCCGGGAGAAAAACTGTTTTTT	CASSVGAPGEKLFF
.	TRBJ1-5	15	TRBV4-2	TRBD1	TGTGCCAGCAGCCAAGCCGACAGGGACAATCAGCCCCAGCATTTT	CASSQADRDNQPQHF
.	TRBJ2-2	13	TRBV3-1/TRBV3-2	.	TGTGCCAGCAGCCAAGTCGTAATCGGGGAGCTGTTTTTT	CASSQVVIGELFF
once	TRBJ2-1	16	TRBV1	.	TGCACCAGCAGCCAACTATCCTACCATACCTACAATGAGCAGTTCTTC	CTSSQLSYHTYNEQFF
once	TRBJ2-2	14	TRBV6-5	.	TGTGCCAGCAGAGTTTTCGGGGGAACCGGGGAGCTGTTTTTT	CASRVFGGTGELFF
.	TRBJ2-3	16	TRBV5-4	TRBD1	TGTGCCAGCACTAGGACCGGGACAGGGGGCGGAGATACGCAGTATTTT	CASTRTGTGGGDTQYF
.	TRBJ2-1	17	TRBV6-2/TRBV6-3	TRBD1	TGTGCCAGCAGTTACTCGATAATATTGGACAGGTACAATGAGCAGTTCTTC	CASSYSIILDRYNEQFF
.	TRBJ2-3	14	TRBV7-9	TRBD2	TGTGCCAGCAGCTTAGTAGCGGGGACAGATACGCAGTATTTT	CASSLVAGTDTQYF
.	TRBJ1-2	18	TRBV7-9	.	TGTGCCAGCAGCAGCTCTCCTGGTAATCAGCTACCCCTTTATGGCTACACCTTC	CASSSSPGNQLPLYGYTF
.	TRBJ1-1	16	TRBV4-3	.	TGCGCCAGCAGCCAAGATCTGATGACTGCGGGGTCTGAAGCTTTCTTT	CASSQDLMTAGSEAFF
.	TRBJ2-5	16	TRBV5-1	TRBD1	TGCGCCAGTGCCGCGGGGACAGGGGGGTACCAAGAGACCCAGTACTTC	CASAAGTGGYQETQYF
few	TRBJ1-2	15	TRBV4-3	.	TGCGCCAGCAGCCAAGTTTTGGGGGGGTCGGAAGGCTACACCTTC	CASSQVLGGSEGYTF
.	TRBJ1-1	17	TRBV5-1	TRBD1	TGCGCCAGCAGCTTGAATGGAAGACAGGGGACGTACACTGAAGCTTTCTTT	CASSLNGRQGTYTEAFF
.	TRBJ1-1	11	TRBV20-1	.	TGCAGTGCCCCCTATGGGGGGGAAGCTTTCTTT	CSAPYGGEAFF
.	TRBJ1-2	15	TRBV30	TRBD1	TGTGCCTGGAGTAGCGGACAGGGTACTAACTATGGCTACACCTTC	CAWSSGQGTNYGYTF
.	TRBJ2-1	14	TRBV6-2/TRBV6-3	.	TGTGCCAGCAGCCGAGTCGGACTGTACAATGAGCAGTTCTTC	CASSRVGLYNEQFF
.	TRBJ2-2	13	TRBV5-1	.	TGCGCCAGCAGCTTGGACTCCGGGAACGAGCTGTTTTTT	CASSLDSGNELFF
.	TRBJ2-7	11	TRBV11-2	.	TGTGCCAGCAGCCCCCACTACGAGCAGTACTTC	CASSPHYEQYF
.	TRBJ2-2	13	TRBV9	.	TGTGCCAGCAGCGAATGGGGGACCGGGGAGCTGTTTTTT	CASSEWGTGELFF
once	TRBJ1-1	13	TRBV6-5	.	TGTGCCAGCAGTTTCGACAGTAACACTGAAGCTTTCTTT	CASSFDSNTEAFF
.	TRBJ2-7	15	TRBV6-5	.	TGTGCCAGCAGTCCGTCACAGGGCAACCTCTACGAGCAGTACTTC	CASSPSQGNLYEQYF
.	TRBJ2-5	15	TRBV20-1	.	TGCAGTGCTAGTCCCTCGTCTCCCTCAGGGGAGACCCAGTACTTC	CSASPSSPSGETQYF
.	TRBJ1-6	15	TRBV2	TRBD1	TGTGCCAGCAGGAGGACAGGCCGGGGTAATTCACCCCTCCACTTT	CASRRTGRGNSPLHF
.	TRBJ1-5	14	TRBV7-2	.	TGTGCCAGCAGCAAAATACCAGGGAGTCAGCCCCAGCATTTT	CASSKIPGSQPQHF
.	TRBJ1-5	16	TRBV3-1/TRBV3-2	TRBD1	TGTGCCAGCAGCCCCCGGGACAGGGGGGCGCCTCAGCCCCAGCATTTT	CASSPRDRGAPQPQHF
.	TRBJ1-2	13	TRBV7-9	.	TGTGCCAGCAGCATCGGCCAGACTGATGGCTACACCTTC	CASSIGQTDGYTF
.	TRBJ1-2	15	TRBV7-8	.	TGTGCCAGCAGACCCGCGGTGGTCAAGGTGGGTGGCTACACCTTC	CASRPAVVKVGGYTF
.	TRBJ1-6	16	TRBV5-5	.	TGTGCCAGCAGCGGGACGGGCGCCGGGGGGAATTCACCCCTCCACTTT	CASSGTGAGGNSPLHF
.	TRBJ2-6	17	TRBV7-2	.	TGTGCCAGCAGCTCTGAGACCGGGGCGGTAGGGGCCAACGTCCTGACTTTC	CASSSETGAVGANVLTF
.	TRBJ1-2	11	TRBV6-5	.	TGTGCCAGCAGTTACGGCTATGGCTACACCTTC	CASSYGYGYTF
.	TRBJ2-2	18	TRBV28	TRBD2	TGTGCCAGCAGTTCGGGGGGGGCCTCGGTGTTCAACACCGGGGAGCTGTTTTTT	CASSSGGASVFNTGELFF
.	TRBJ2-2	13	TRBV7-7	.	TGTGCTAGCAGCCCCGATATCACCGGGGAGCTGTTTTTT	CASSPDITGELFF
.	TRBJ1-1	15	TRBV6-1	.	TGTGCCAGCAGTGAAAATGGACGGTGGAACACTGAAGCTTTCTTT	CASSENGRWNTEAFF
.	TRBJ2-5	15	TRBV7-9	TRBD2	TGTGCCAGCAGCTTAGGCGGGGGGGCGAGGGAGACCCAGTACTTC	CASSLGGGARETQYF
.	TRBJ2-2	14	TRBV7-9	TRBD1	TGTGCCAGCAGCTTGGGACAGGGAACCGGGGAGCTGTTTTTT	CASSLGQGTGELFF
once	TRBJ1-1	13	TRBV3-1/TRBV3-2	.	TGTGCCAGCAGCTCCAGGGGAGGGACTGAAGCTTTCTTT	CASSSRGGTEAFF
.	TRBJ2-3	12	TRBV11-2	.	TGTGCCAGCAGTCAAAGGGTGGATACGCAGTATTTT	CASSQRVDTQYF
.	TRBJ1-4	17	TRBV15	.	TGTGCCACCAGCCCCGAGGGGAGGGGGATAGGTGATGAAAAACTGTTTTTT	CATSPEGRGIGDEKLFF
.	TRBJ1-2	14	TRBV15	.	TGTGCCACCAGCAGAGATAGGGGGGTCGGTGGCTACACCTTC	CATSRDRGVGGYTF
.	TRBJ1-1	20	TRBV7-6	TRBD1	TGTGCCAGCAGCTCCAGGAGGGACAGGGGGCACTGGGCCGCGAACACTGAAGCTTTCTTT	CASSSRRDRGHWAANTEAFF
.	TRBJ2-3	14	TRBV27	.	TGTGCCAGCAGTTTATGGGCCAGCACAGATACGCAGTATTTT	CASSLWASTDTQYF
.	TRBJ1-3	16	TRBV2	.	TGTGCCAGCAGGGGTGGCAGGACCTACTCTGGAAACACCATATATTTT	CASRGGRTYSGNTIYF
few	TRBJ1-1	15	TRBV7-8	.	TGTGCCAGCAGCTTAGGGGATCGGGTTGAGACTGAAGCTTTCTTT	CASSLGDRVETEAFF
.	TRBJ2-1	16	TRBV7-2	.	TGTGCCAGCAGCTCTAAAGGGGGGGAGACCTACAATGAGCAGTTCTTC	CASSSKGGETYNEQFF
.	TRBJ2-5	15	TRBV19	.	TGTGCCAGTAGTATCGTAGCCCTCTCGGAGGAGACCCAGTACTTC	CASSIVALSEETQYF
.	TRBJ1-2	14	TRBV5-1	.	TGCGCCAGCAGCTTGGTGAGTGAACCCTATGGCTACACCTTC	CASSLVSEPYGYTF
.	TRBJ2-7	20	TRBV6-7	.	TGTGCCAGCAGTTACTCGACGGACAGACACTATCATCTGGGGCCCTACGAGCAGTACTTC	CASSYSTDRHYHLGPYEQYF
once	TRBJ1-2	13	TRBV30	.	TGTGCCTGGTGGGTCGGGGGACACTATGGCTACACCTTC	CAWWVGGHYGYTF
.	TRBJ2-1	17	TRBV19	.	TGTGCCACTACTGATAGGGACTCCATTAGCTCCTACAATGAGCAGTTCTTC	CATTDRDSISSYNEQFF
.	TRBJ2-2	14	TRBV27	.	TGTGCCAGCAGTTTCCAGCTACTAACCGGGGAGCTGTTTTTT	CASSFQLLTGELFF
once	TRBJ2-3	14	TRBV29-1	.	TGCAGCGTTGAAGATGTGGGGGGCGCAGATACGCAGTATTTT	CSVEDVGGADTQYF